This section outlines one T cell receptor beta chain sequence together with its context. Its antigen is currently unknown. These data belong to a study of human T cells and chemical hapten exposure. Study-level information: Once 0.01% DPC had been applied to the upper back by patch test, readings were taken at 6 days.

Time point reported: pre-sensitization, week 0. Noted treatment: therapeutic diphenylcyclopropenone sensitization with weekly scalp DPC. Total RNA was extracted from unfractionated whole blood. This CDR3 is built from 13 residues. V shed 3 bases and J shed 9 bases, with 12 bases lying between them. Per germline, CDR1 SGHTA and CDR2 FQGNSA. The study's findings and limits: TCRs above 1 in 1000 frequency did not change with DPC sensitization. Compared with pre-sensitization or healthy control sets, expanded TCRs clustered more.

Under the authors' procedure: Individual samples carried between about 23,224 and 700,000 TCRs, with 85,000 to 100,000 as the median. TCRdb re-derived calls from the RACE reads in MiXCR, one entry per CDR3 protein. None of the V and J calls come from the authors' own analysis; TCRdb made them. The table has over 50,000 distinct CDR3 sequences, around a tenth seen once. The source material was whole blood, sampled in connection with sensitization to the hapten diphenylcyclopropenone (DPC). The receptor was derived from a young woman with alopecia areata. Some clones in this sample may be carry-over from other donors' samples. This chain links TRBV7-2 with TRBJ2-1; the D gene is possibly TRBD2 (6 bases). The CDR3 region is CASSFELAGEQFF. The CDR3 region has the DNA TGTGCCAGCAGCTTTGAACTAGCCGGTGAGCAGTTCTTC.